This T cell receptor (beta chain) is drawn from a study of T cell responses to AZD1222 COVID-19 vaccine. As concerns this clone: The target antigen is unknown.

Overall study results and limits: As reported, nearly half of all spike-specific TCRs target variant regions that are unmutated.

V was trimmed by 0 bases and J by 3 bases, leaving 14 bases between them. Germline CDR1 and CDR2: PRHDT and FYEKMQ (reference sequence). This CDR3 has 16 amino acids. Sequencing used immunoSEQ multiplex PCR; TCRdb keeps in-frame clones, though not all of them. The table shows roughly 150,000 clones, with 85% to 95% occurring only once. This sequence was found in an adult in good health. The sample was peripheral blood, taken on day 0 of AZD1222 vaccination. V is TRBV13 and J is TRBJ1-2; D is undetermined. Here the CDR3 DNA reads TGTGCCAGCAGCTTAGGCCTCGGGCCCGGGGACTATGGCTACACCTTC. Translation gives CASSLGLGPGDYGYTF. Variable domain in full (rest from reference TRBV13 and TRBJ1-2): AAGVIQSPRHLIKEKRETATLKCYPIPRHDTVYWYQQGPGQDPQFLISFYEKMQSDKGSIPDRFSAQQFSDYHSELNMSSLELGDSALYFCASSLGLGPGDYGYTFGSGTRLTVV.